These T cell receptor beta chains were read from a single sample in a study of blood T cell repertoires in COVID-19. Sequencing used immunoSEQ multiplex PCR; TCRdb keeps in-frame clones, though not all of them. Of under 200,000 clones in the sample, roughly three quarters were seen once. Sequencing was performed on peripheral blood. The receptors were gathered from a woman aged 40 to 50 with COVID-19, enrolled during active disease. CDR3s include the opening cysteine and the closing phenylalanine or tryptophan. Fields, in order: J gene, D gene, clone size, V gene, CDR3 DNA, CDR3 protein. The D gene is left open where the match is weak. A clone size is listed for some rows: how often the clone was seen (once, few, many), or a class if it is expanded.

J gene: TRBJ1-2; D gene: -; clone size: once; V gene: TRBV27; CDR3 DNA: TGTGCCAGCCGAAAGGACAGCTATGGCTACACCTTC; CDR3 protein: CASRKDSYGYTF
J gene: TRBJ2-5; D gene: -; clone size: -; V gene: TRBV7-2; CDR3 DNA: TGTGCCAGCAGCTTAGGCGGCAGTACTCAAGAGACCCAGTACTTC; CDR3 protein: CASSLGGSTQETQYF
J gene: TRBJ2-3; D gene: TRBD2; clone size: -; V gene: TRBV10-3; CDR3 DNA: TGTGCCATCAGTGTGGAGCGGGATAATGGAGGTACGCAGTATTTT; CDR3 protein: CAISVERDNGGTQYF
J gene: TRBJ2-7; D gene: -; clone size: once; V gene: TRBV3-1/TRBV3-2; CDR3 DNA: TGTGCCAGCAGCGAGAGAGGAGTTTTAGTCTACGAGCAGTACTTC; CDR3 protein: CASSERGVLVYEQYF
J gene: TRBJ1-1; D gene: -; clone size: -; V gene: TRBV9; CDR3 DNA: TGTGCCAGCAGCACCCGACAGGCGAACACTGAAGCTTTCTTT; CDR3 protein: CASSTRQANTEAFF
J gene: TRBJ2-1; D gene: -; clone size: -; V gene: TRBV24-1; CDR3 DNA: TGTGCCACCGGGGGGTTAGGCAATGAGCAGTTCTTC; CDR3 protein: CATGGLGNEQFF
J gene: TRBJ1-5; D gene: -; clone size: -; V gene: TRBV7-9; CDR3 DNA: TGTGCCAGCAGCCGAGGACCTGACAGCCCTAACAATCAGCCCCAGCATTTT; CDR3 protein: CASSRGPDSPNNQPQHF
J gene: TRBJ1-2; D gene: TRBD1; clone size: -; V gene: TRBV6-1; CDR3 DNA: TGTGCCAGCAGTGAATTTGGGACAGGGATTTCTAACTATGGCTACACCTTC; CDR3 protein: CASSEFGTGISNYGYTF
J gene: TRBJ1-4; D gene: -; clone size: -; V gene: TRBV5-1; CDR3 DNA: TGCGCCAGCAGCTTGGCTGGCCGAACTAATGAAAAACTGTTTTTT; CDR3 protein: CASSLAGRTNEKLFF
J gene: TRBJ2-7; D gene: TRBD2; clone size: -; V gene: TRBV7-8; CDR3 DNA: TGTGCCAGCAGCTCGGGGGGGGGAAACTACGAGCAGTACTTC; CDR3 protein: CASSSGGGNYEQYF
J gene: TRBJ2-3; D gene: TRBD1; clone size: -; V gene: TRBV5-1; CDR3 DNA: TGCGCCAGCAGCTCCCCGGGACAGGGAACAGATACGCAGTATTTT; CDR3 protein: CASSSPGQGTDTQYF
J gene: TRBJ1-2; D gene: -; clone size: -; V gene: TRBV18; CDR3 DNA: TGTGCCAGCTCACCGGGGTCCCAGGGAACCGACTATGGCTACACCTTC; CDR3 protein: CASSPGSQGTDYGYTF
J gene: TRBJ2-7; D gene: -; clone size: -; V gene: TRBV2; CDR3 DNA: TGTGCCAGCATCAGAGACTCCCGATCGAACGAGCAGTACTTC; CDR3 protein: CASIRDSRSNEQYF
J gene: TRBJ2-1; D gene: TRBD2; clone size: -; V gene: TRBV13; CDR3 DNA: TGTGCCAGCAGCTTAGCGGCGGGAGGCGCTTACAATGAGCAGTTCTTC; CDR3 protein: CASSLAAGGAYNEQFF
J gene: TRBJ2-3; D gene: -; clone size: -; V gene: TRBV18; CDR3 DNA: TGTGCCAGCTCACCACCGGCCCAAGATACGCAGTATTTT; CDR3 protein: CASSPPAQDTQYF
J gene: TRBJ2-3; D gene: TRBD2; clone size: -; V gene: TRBV3-1/TRBV3-2; CDR3 DNA: TGTGCCAGCAGCCTCTTACTAGCGGGGAGCACAGATACGCAGTATTTT; CDR3 protein: CASSLLLAGSTDTQYF
J gene: TRBJ1-1; D gene: -; clone size: -; V gene: TRBV2; CDR3 DNA: TGTGCCAGCAGGTGGCTGAACACTGAAGCTTTCTTT; CDR3 protein: CASRWLNTEAFF
J gene: TRBJ2-3; D gene: -; clone size: few; V gene: TRBV10-3; CDR3 DNA: TGTGCCATCAGTGAGTCGAGGGGCACAGATACGCAGTATTTT; CDR3 protein: CAISESRGTDTQYF
J gene: TRBJ2-5; D gene: -; clone size: -; V gene: TRBV2; CDR3 DNA: TGTGCCAGCACCCCCAGGGTCCAAGAGACCCAGTACTTC; CDR3 protein: CASTPRVQETQYF
J gene: TRBJ2-3; D gene: TRBD1; clone size: -; V gene: TRBV18; CDR3 DNA: TGTGCCAGCTCACCACCGGCAGGGGGCGGGACAGATACGCAGTATTTT; CDR3 protein: CASSPPAGGGTDTQYF
J gene: TRBJ1-5; D gene: -; clone size: -; V gene: TRBV28; CDR3 DNA: TGTGCCAGCAGTGCCCGAACACGGACAGATATCCAGCCCCAGCATTTT; CDR3 protein: CASSARTRTDIQPQHF
J gene: TRBJ2-5; D gene: TRBD2; clone size: -; V gene: TRBV4-2; CDR3 DNA: TGTGCCAGCAGCCAAGAGTATGGGACTAGGAGGGAACAATGGGTCCAGTACTTC; CDR3 protein: CASSQEYGTRREQWVQYF